These 2 T cell receptor beta chains came from one sample sequenced in a study of CD8 T cells in Susac syndrome. With random hexamers, roughly 0.5 to 1 ug RNA was reverse transcribed. MiXCR, run by TCRdb on the immunoSEQ multiplex PCR reads, gives a single entry per CDR3 protein. Here the sample spans roughly 140,000 distinct CDR3 sequences, just under 97% being singletons. Input material: CD8+ T cells from PBMCs. The receptors stem from a human donor with multiple sclerosis.

The chain recombines TRBV20-1 with TRBJ2-5; maybe TRBD1 (5 bases). The V gene lost 3 bases and the J gene lost 4 bases, with 24 bases spanning the gap. This CDR3 is 17 amino acids long. Germline CDR1 and CDR2: DFQATT and SNEGSKA (reference sequence). The CDR3 loop is CSASSTQVFQVVETQYF. DNA of the CDR3: TGCAGTGCTAGTAGCACACAGGTCTTTCAGGTGGTAGAGACCCAGTACTTC.

The chain carries TRBV12-3 or TRBV12-4 and TRBJ2-2; D unclear. The CDR3 has 11 residues. V shed 3 bases and J shed 7 bases, with 3 bases lying between them. CDR3 nucleotides: TGTGCCAGCAGTTTTAACGGGGAGCTGTTTTTT. Residues: CASSFNGELFF.